These T cell receptor beta chains were read from a single sample in a study of neurological immune-mediated disorders. MiXCR was run by TCRdb on the 5' RACE reads, yielding one entry per CDR3 protein. The profile shows about 120,000 distinct CDR3 sequences, roughly 3.2% of them singletons. Sequenced sample: PBMCs. The receptors derive from a woman between 25 and 40 years old with multiple sclerosis. CDR3s include the opening cysteine and the closing phenylalanine or tryptophan. A D gene is named only where the DNA matches it firmly. Rows give clone size only sometimes, using once, few, many, or a class for an expanded clone.

j_gene	abundance	v_gene	d_gene	CDR3nt	CDR3aa
TRBJ1-2	many	TRBV20-1	NA	TGCAGTGCTAGAGATAGATTGTCAGCGGGGAGCTATGGCTACACCTTC	CSARDRLSAGSYGYTF
TRBJ1-5	few	TRBV21-1	NA	TGTGCCAGCAGCAAAAAACTCACGTATAGCAATCAGCCCCAGCATTTT	CASSKKLTYSNQPQHF
TRBJ1-1	NA	TRBV12-3/TRBV12-4	NA	TGTGCCAGCAGAAGGATGAACACTGAAGCTTTCTTT	CASRRMNTEAFF
TRBJ2-1	many	TRBV6-2/TRBV6-3	TRBD2	TGTGCCAGCAGTTCCCTTAGCGGGAACCTGGGGAATGAGCAGTTCTTC	CASSSLSGNLGNEQFF
TRBJ2-7	few	TRBV2	TRBD2	TGTGCCAGCAGTGAATCCTGGGGACTAGCACGCGAGCAGTACTTC	CASSESWGLAREQYF
TRBJ1-1	many	TRBV5-1	NA	TGCGCCAGCTCGAGGGGGATGAACACTGAAGCTTTCTTT	CASSRGMNTEAFF
TRBJ2-1	many	TRBV6-5	NA	TGTGCCAGCAGTCGGGACGGGACACTCAATGAGCAGTTCTTC	CASSRDGTLNEQFF
TRBJ1-2	many	TRBV7-2	NA	TGTGCCAGCAGCTACAAAGCCGTTTATGGCTACACCTTC	CASSYKAVYGYTF
TRBJ2-7	NA	TRBV13	NA	TGTGACAGCAGCACTCCCGGGGGTCAGCAGTACTTC	CDSSTPGGQQYF
TRBJ2-2	many	TRBV4-1	NA	TGCGCCAGCAGCCAAGACAGGGTTCGGGGGGAGCTGTTTTTT	CASSQDRVRGELFF
TRBJ1-5	many	TRBV11-1	TRBD1	TGTGCCAGCAGATTTGGACAGGGGTTGCGTCAGCCCCAGCATTTT	CASRFGQGLRQPQHF